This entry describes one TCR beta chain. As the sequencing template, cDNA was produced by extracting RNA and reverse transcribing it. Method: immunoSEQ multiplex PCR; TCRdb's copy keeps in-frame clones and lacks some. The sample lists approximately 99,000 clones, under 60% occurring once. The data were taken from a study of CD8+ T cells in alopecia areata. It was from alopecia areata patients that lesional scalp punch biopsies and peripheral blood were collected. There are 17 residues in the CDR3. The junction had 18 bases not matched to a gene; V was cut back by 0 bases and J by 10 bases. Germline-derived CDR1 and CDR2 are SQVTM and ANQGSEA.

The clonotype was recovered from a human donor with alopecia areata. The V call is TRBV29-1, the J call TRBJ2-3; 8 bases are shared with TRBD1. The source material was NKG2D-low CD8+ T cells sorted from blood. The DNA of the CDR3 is TGCAGCGTTGAAGATCGGAGACAGGGGTTCTCCGTTGACGCGCAGTATTTT. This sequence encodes CSVEDRRQGFSVDAQYF.